Listed below are T cell receptor beta chains from one sample, sequenced in a study of molecular identifiers for immune sequencing clone quantification. TCRdb redid the calling of the PCR reads with MiXCR, one entry per CDR3 protein. There are 250,000 to 350,000 distinct CDR3 sequences in the sample; 20% to 25% occur only once, and roughly 0.8% lies in the top ten. The sample comprised naive CD8+ T cells from blood, with Jurkat cell RNA spiked in. The receptor set was obtained from a human donor in good health. Some libraries in this study had Jurkat cell RNA spiked in. Both conserved end residues are part of each CDR3. The order of the fields is D gene, J gene, V gene, clone size, CDR3 protein, CDR3 DNA. The D gene is left open where the match is weak. A clone size is listed for some rows: how often the clone was seen (once, few, many), or a class if it is expanded.

D gene: .; J gene: TRBJ1-2; V gene: TRBV29-1; clone size: .; CDR3 protein: CSVIIRDGTYGYTF; CDR3 DNA: TGCAGCGTTATAATCCGGGACGGTACCTATGGCTACACCTTC
D gene: .; J gene: TRBJ2-7; V gene: TRBV27; clone size: .; CDR3 protein: CASTPNPSYEQYF; CDR3 DNA: TGTGCCAGCACCCCCAACCCCTCCTACGAGCAGTACTTC
D gene: .; J gene: TRBJ2-7; V gene: TRBV25-1; clone size: .; CDR3 protein: CASSKTGSYEQYF; CDR3 DNA: TGTGCCAGCAGTAAGACAGGTTCCTACGAGCAGTACTTC
D gene: .; J gene: TRBJ1-1; V gene: TRBV5-6; clone size: few; CDR3 protein: CASGLILLNTEAFF; CDR3 DNA: TGTGCCAGCGGCTTGATCCTGTTGAACACTGAAGCTTTCTTT
D gene: TRBD1; J gene: TRBJ2-7; V gene: TRBV6-5; clone size: many; CDR3 protein: CASSYSIGTVYEQYF; CDR3 DNA: TGTGCCAGCAGTTACTCGATTGGGACAGTCTACGAGCAGTACTTC
D gene: TRBD1; J gene: TRBJ2-7; V gene: TRBV11-2; clone size: .; CDR3 protein: CASSLGPGGYGQYF; CDR3 DNA: TGTGCCAGCAGCTTAGGCCCAGGGGGCTACGGGCAGTACTTC
D gene: .; J gene: TRBJ2-5; V gene: TRBV19; clone size: few; CDR3 protein: CASSELAGGETQYF; CDR3 DNA: TGTGCCAGTAGTGAATTGGCCGGAGGTGAGACCCAGTACTTC
D gene: .; J gene: TRBJ1-4; V gene: TRBV11-2; clone size: .; CDR3 protein: CASSLVGEADEKLFF; CDR3 DNA: TGTGCCAGCAGCTTAGTCGGGGAAGCGGATGAAAAACTGTTTTTT
D gene: .; J gene: TRBJ2-3; V gene: TRBV30; clone size: many; CDR3 protein: CAWGDLSTDTQYF; CDR3 DNA: TGTGCCTGGGGGGACCTTAGCACAGATACGCAGTATTTT
D gene: TRBD2; J gene: TRBJ2-7; V gene: TRBV29-1; clone size: many; CDR3 protein: CSVELGLAGGPYEQYF; CDR3 DNA: TGCAGCGTTGAACTCGGACTAGCGGGGGGGCCCTACGAGCAGTACTTC
D gene: TRBD2; J gene: TRBJ2-2; V gene: TRBV6-4; clone size: many; CDR3 protein: CASSPTSGANTGELFF; CDR3 DNA: TGTGCCAGCAGCCCTACTAGCGGGGCCAACACCGGGGAGCTGTTTTTT
D gene: .; J gene: TRBJ2-1; V gene: TRBV30; clone size: .; CDR3 protein: CAWSVQGGNYDEQFF; CDR3 DNA: TGTGCCTGGAGTGTACAAGGGGGTAACTACGATGAGCAGTTCTTC
D gene: TRBD2; J gene: TRBJ2-3; V gene: TRBV3-1; clone size: few; CDR3 protein: CASSQAAGSPDTQYF; CDR3 DNA: TGTGCCAGCAGCCAAGCAGCGGGATCCCCAGATACGCAGTATTTT
D gene: TRBD2; J gene: TRBJ2-3; V gene: TRBV9; clone size: many; CDR3 protein: CASSNGLADSDTQYF; CDR3 DNA: TGTGCCAGCAGCAATGGACTAGCGGACTCAGATACGCAGTATTTT
D gene: TRBD2; J gene: TRBJ2-1; V gene: TRBV24-1; clone size: .; CDR3 protein: CATSDFGLASYNEQFF; CDR3 DNA: TGTGCCACCAGTGATTTTGGACTAGCCTCCTACAATGAGCAGTTCTTC
D gene: .; J gene: TRBJ1-1; V gene: TRBV5-1; clone size: many; CDR3 protein: CASRHANTEAFF; CDR3 DNA: TGCGCCAGCAGACATGCGAACACTGAAGCTTTCTTT
D gene: .; J gene: TRBJ2-3; V gene: TRBV5-4; clone size: many; CDR3 protein: CANGGPADTQYF; CDR3 DNA: TGTGCCAACGGGGGCCCCGCAGATACGCAGTATTTT
D gene: .; J gene: TRBJ1-1; V gene: TRBV7-9; clone size: few; CDR3 protein: CASSSQGDHTEAFF; CDR3 DNA: TGTGCCAGCAGCTCGCAGGGTGACCACACTGAAGCTTTCTTT
D gene: .; J gene: TRBJ1-5; V gene: TRBV12-5; clone size: few; CDR3 protein: CASGLVLGGGGFHQPQHF; CDR3 DNA: TGTGCTAGTGGTTTGGTACTCGGGGGGGGCGGTTTTCATCAGCCCCAGCATTTT
D gene: .; J gene: TRBJ2-3; V gene: TRBV7-2; clone size: many; CDR3 protein: CASSLERGTDTQYF; CDR3 DNA: TGTGCCAGCAGCTTAGAGCGTGGCACAGATACGCAGTATTTT
D gene: TRBD1; J gene: TRBJ2-5; V gene: TRBV7-2; clone size: .; CDR3 protein: CASSLAPTGAQETQYF; CDR3 DNA: TGTGCCAGCAGCTTAGCTCCCACAGGGGCCCAAGAGACCCAGTACTTC
D gene: .; J gene: TRBJ2-3; V gene: TRBV7-6; clone size: .; CDR3 protein: CASSSRAGEITDTQYF; CDR3 DNA: TGTGCCAGCAGCTCCCGGGCAGGGGAGATCACAGATACGCAGTATTTT
D gene: TRBD1; J gene: TRBJ2-5; V gene: TRBV5-1; clone size: many; CDR3 protein: CASSVEGAWETQYF; CDR3 DNA: TGCGCCAGCAGCGTCGAGGGGGCGTGGGAGACCCAGTACTTC
D gene: TRBD2; J gene: TRBJ2-1; V gene: TRBV6-5; clone size: many; CDR3 protein: CASSSPVAGRSYNEQFF; CDR3 DNA: TGTGCCAGCAGTTCCCCGGTAGCGGGCCGCTCCTACAATGAGCAGTTCTTC
D gene: .; J gene: TRBJ2-2; V gene: TRBV6-2/TRBV6-3; clone size: .; CDR3 protein: CASSYSWRVRLRANTGELFF; CDR3 DNA: TGTGCCAGCAGTTACTCGTGGAGGGTGCGACTCCGCGCGAACACCGGGGAGCTGTTTTTT
D gene: .; J gene: TRBJ1-2; V gene: TRBV6-2/TRBV6-3; clone size: .; CDR3 protein: CASRHRDTSIAGYTF; CDR3 DNA: TGTGCCAGCAGACACCGGGACACCTCTATCGCTGGCTACACCTTC
D gene: .; J gene: TRBJ2-7; V gene: TRBV19; clone size: many; CDR3 protein: CASTPTGTVSYEQYF; CDR3 DNA: TGTGCCAGTACCCCGACAGGGACTGTCTCCTACGAGCAGTACTTC
D gene: .; J gene: TRBJ2-2; V gene: TRBV18; clone size: .; CDR3 protein: CASSLYTNAGELFF; CDR3 DNA: TGTGCCAGCTCACTCTACACTAACGCCGGGGAGCTGTTTTTT
D gene: .; J gene: TRBJ2-5; V gene: TRBV5-6; clone size: many; CDR3 protein: CASSFRNQETQYF; CDR3 DNA: TGTGCCAGCAGCTTTAGAAATCAAGAGACCCAGTACTTC
D gene: TRBD2; J gene: TRBJ2-5; V gene: TRBV11-2; clone size: .; CDR3 protein: CASSPGLGLETQYF; CDR3 DNA: TGTGCCAGCAGCCCTGGACTAGGATTAGAGACCCAGTACTTC
D gene: TRBD1; J gene: TRBJ2-1; V gene: TRBV5-1; clone size: .; CDR3 protein: CASSLSTGTPEQFF; CDR3 DNA: TGCGCCAGCAGCCTATCGACAGGGACCCCTGAGCAGTTCTTC
D gene: .; J gene: TRBJ1-6; V gene: TRBV7-9; clone size: many; CDR3 protein: CASSSVWVRDTSPLHF; CDR3 DNA: TGTGCCAGCAGCTCCGTGTGGGTCCGGGATACGTCACCCCTCCACTTT
D gene: .; J gene: TRBJ1-1; V gene: TRBV12-3/TRBV12-4; clone size: .; CDR3 protein: CASSPLMNPEAFF; CDR3 DNA: TGTGCCAGCAGTCCACTGATGAACCCTGAAGCTTTCTTT
D gene: TRBD1; J gene: TRBJ2-7; V gene: TRBV5-1; clone size: many; CDR3 protein: CASSMGTGKWEQYF; CDR3 DNA: TGCGCCAGCAGCATGGGGACAGGGAAATGGGAGCAGTACTTC
D gene: .; J gene: TRBJ2-7; V gene: TRBV20-1; clone size: many; CDR3 protein: CSARNRVHNEQYF; CDR3 DNA: TGCAGTGCTAGGAACAGGGTTCACAACGAGCAGTACTTC
D gene: .; J gene: TRBJ2-7; V gene: TRBV6-5; clone size: few; CDR3 protein: CASSVLDGGVDEQYF; CDR3 DNA: TGTGCCAGCAGTGTCCTGGACGGAGGGGTCGACGAGCAGTACTTC
D gene: TRBD1; J gene: TRBJ1-1; V gene: TRBV27; clone size: many; CDR3 protein: CASIPGGGGTEAFF; CDR3 DNA: TGTGCCAGCATACCAGGGGGGGGAGGAACTGAAGCTTTCTTT
D gene: .; J gene: TRBJ2-1; V gene: TRBV13; clone size: many; CDR3 protein: CASSLDRDNEQFF; CDR3 DNA: TGTGCCAGCAGCTTAGACAGGGACAATGAGCAGTTCTTC
D gene: TRBD2; J gene: TRBJ2-3; V gene: TRBV7-6; clone size: few; CDR3 protein: CASSFSGSETDTQYF; CDR3 DNA: TGTGCCAGCAGCTTTAGCGGGTCTGAGACAGATACGCAGTATTTT
D gene: .; J gene: TRBJ1-1; V gene: TRBV19; clone size: many; CDR3 protein: CASSIWFLEAFF; CDR3 DNA: TGTGCCAGTAGTATTTGGTTTCTGGAAGCTTTCTTT
D gene: TRBD2; J gene: TRBJ2-3; V gene: TRBV27; clone size: few; CDR3 protein: CASRRSTGGRDTQYF; CDR3 DNA: TGTGCCAGCAGGCGAAGTACGGGAGGACGGGATACGCAGTATTTT
D gene: TRBD2; J gene: TRBJ2-1; V gene: TRBV30; clone size: .; CDR3 protein: CAWSVLAGGYNEQFF; CDR3 DNA: TGTGCCTGGAGTGTACTCGCGGGAGGGTACAATGAGCAGTTCTTC
D gene: .; J gene: TRBJ2-3; V gene: TRBV4-1; clone size: .; CDR3 protein: CASSEPHTDTQYF; CDR3 DNA: TGCGCCAGCAGCGAACCCCACACAGATACGCAGTATTTT
D gene: .; J gene: TRBJ1-2; V gene: TRBV4-1; clone size: .; CDR3 protein: CASSQGAGASDGYTF; CDR3 DNA: TGCGCCAGCAGCCAAGGGGCGGGGGCGAGCGATGGCTACACCTTC
D gene: TRBD1; J gene: TRBJ2-2; V gene: TRBV12-3/TRBV12-4; clone size: many; CDR3 protein: CASGTGAGELFF; CDR3 DNA: TGTGCCAGCGGAACAGGGGCCGGGGAGCTGTTTTTT
D gene: TRBD2; J gene: TRBJ2-1; V gene: TRBV5-1; clone size: many; CDR3 protein: CASSLASASGGMFF; CDR3 DNA: TGCGCCAGCAGCTTGGCCTCAGCTAGCGGGGGGATGTTCTTC
D gene: .; J gene: TRBJ2-3; V gene: TRBV12-3/TRBV12-4; clone size: few; CDR3 protein: CASSFGIGTDTQYF; CDR3 DNA: TGTGCCAGCAGTTTTGGGATTGGGACAGATACGCAGTATTTT
D gene: .; J gene: TRBJ2-1; V gene: TRBV30; clone size: many; CDR3 protein: CAWSVIKYNEQFF; CDR3 DNA: TGTGCCTGGAGTGTCATAAAGTACAATGAGCAGTTCTTC
D gene: .; J gene: TRBJ1-1; V gene: TRBV10-2; clone size: many; CDR3 protein: CASRSMNTEAFF; CDR3 DNA: TGCGCCAGCAGATCGATGAACACTGAAGCTTTCTTT
D gene: .; J gene: TRBJ2-7; V gene: TRBV4-3; clone size: many; CDR3 protein: CASSPGPGDYEQYF; CDR3 DNA: TGCGCCAGCAGCCCCGGGCCCGGGGACTACGAGCAGTACTTC
D gene: .; J gene: TRBJ2-7; V gene: TRBV20-1; clone size: .; CDR3 protein: CSARDVEGWLTYEQYF; CDR3 DNA: TGCAGTGCTAGAGATGTGGAGGGTTGGCTAACCTACGAGCAGTACTTC
D gene: TRBD2; J gene: TRBJ2-7; V gene: TRBV27; clone size: many; CDR3 protein: CASSLVGGVDEQYF; CDR3 DNA: TGTGCCAGCAGTTTAGTCGGGGGGGTCGACGAGCAGTACTTC
D gene: TRBD1; J gene: TRBJ1-2; V gene: TRBV29-1; clone size: .; CDR3 protein: CSVETGAGYTF; CDR3 DNA: TGCAGCGTTGAAACAGGGGCGGGCTACACCTTC
D gene: .; J gene: TRBJ2-3; V gene: TRBV29-1; clone size: many; CDR3 protein: CSVAGTPGTQYF; CDR3 DNA: TGCAGCGTTGCGGGGACACCGGGCACGCAGTATTTT
D gene: .; J gene: TRBJ2-1; V gene: TRBV20-1; clone size: .; CDR3 protein: CSALGTPWGEQSF; CDR3 DNA: TGCAGTGCTCTCGGGACTCCTTGGGGTGAGCAGTCCTTC
D gene: .; J gene: TRBJ2-1; V gene: TRBV24-1; clone size: many; CDR3 protein: CATSSAPYNEQFF; CDR3 DNA: TGTGCCACCAGTTCCGCTCCATACAATGAGCAGTTCTTC
D gene: .; J gene: TRBJ2-7; V gene: TRBV5-1; clone size: many; CDR3 protein: CASREIRDNSYEQYF; CDR3 DNA: TGCGCCAGCAGAGAAATCCGGGACAACTCCTACGAGCAGTACTTC